This TCR beta chain was identified during a study of blood T cells in healthy people across ages. It was with a sample-barcoded 5' primer and a J-beta primer mix that a second PCR of about 6 to 12 cycles was run. TCRdb reprocessed the 5' RACE reads with MiXCR, giving one entry per CDR3 protein. Of hundreds of thousands of distinct CDR3 sequences listed, roughly 26% are singletons. Trimming removed 2 bases from V and 3 bases from J; junction bases left unmatched: 3. This CDR3 is 14 amino acids long. The V gene's germline CDR1 is MNHNY and CDR2 SVGAGI (reference sequence). This clonotype was found a few times. This sample also appeared in a second study, on T cells of mothers and their children.

Sequenced input: blood. The TCR originated in a boy aged 10-17 years in good health. The chain combines TRBV6-6 with TRBJ2-7, with 8 positions matching TRBD1. The CDR3 DNA reads as TGTGCCAGCAGTTACCTGGACAGGGTCTACGAGCAGTACTTC. It encodes CASSYLDRVYEQYF.